These T cell receptor beta chains were read from a single sample in a study of human T cells and chemical hapten exposure. MiXCR was run by TCRdb on the RACE reads, yielding one entry per CDR3 protein. The data contain a few hundred thousand distinct CDR3 sequences, approximately 8.6% of them singletons. Sequencing was performed on whole blood, taken in connection with sensitization to the hapten diphenylcyclopropenone (DPC). These receptors came from a woman in her thirties or forties with alopecia areata. Some clones in this sample may be carry-over from other donors' samples. CDR3s include the opening cysteine and the closing phenylalanine or tryptophan. The order of the fields is clone size, D gene, J gene, V gene, CDR3 DNA, CDR3 protein. The D gene is left open where the match is weak. Clone size is stated in some rows and not others, as once, few, many or a class when expanded.

NA,TRBD2,TRBJ2-3,TRBV7-8,TGTGCCGTATGGACTAGCGGCACAGATACGCAGTATTTT,CAVWTSGTDTQYF
few,NA,TRBJ2-1,TRBV24-1,TGTGCCACCAGTGATTCAAGCAGGAGCTCCTACAATGAGCAGTTCTTC,CATSDSSRSSYNEQFF
many,NA,TRBJ2-5,TRBV12-3/TRBV12-4,TGTGCCAGCAGTTTTGGGCAGGGTACGGAGACCCAGTACTTC,CASSFGQGTETQYF
NA,NA,TRBJ1-6,TRBV11-2,TGTGTCAGCAGCCAAGCCCCAGGGGAAGAGTCACCCCTCCACTTT,CVSSQAPGEESPLHF
many,TRBD1,TRBJ1-2,TRBV5-1,TGCGCCAGCAGCTCTGGAGGGACAGCCGAATATGGCTACACCTTC,CASSSGGTAEYGYTF
NA,NA,TRBJ2-3,TRBV20-1,TGCAGTGCTAACCTAGCGACCACAGATACGCAGTATTTT,CSANLATTDTQYF
NA,NA,TRBJ2-1,TRBV4-1,TGCGCCAGCAGCCACTCCAGAGACAATGAGCAGTTCTTC,CASSHSRDNEQFF
few,NA,TRBJ1-3,TRBV7-2,TGTGCCAGCAGGCATGGGGGGGCTGGAAACACCATATATTTT,CASRHGGAGNTIYF
NA,NA,TRBJ2-7,TRBV27,TGTGCCAGCACCTTACGCCCCTACGAGCAGTACTTC,CASTLRPYEQYF
many,TRBD2,TRBJ2-2,TRBV4-3,TGCGCCAGCAGCCAAGAGCGGACTAGCGGGCTTGGGGAGCTGTTTTTT,CASSQERTSGLGELFF
few,NA,TRBJ2-3,TRBV4-3,TGCGCCAGCAGCCAAGTCGGGGCCAGGGCCCGAGATACGCAGTATTTT,CASSQVGARARDTQYF
few,NA,TRBJ2-2,TRBV28,TGTGCCAGCAGTTTTCCTCGATCCGCCGGGGTCCCCACCGGGGAGCTGTTTTTT,CASSFPRSAGVPTGELFF
NA,NA,TRBJ2-7,TRBV6-2/TRBV6-3,TGTGCCAGCAGTTACGAAGCAAGCTCCTACGAGCAGTACTTC,CASSYEASSYEQYF
NA,NA,TRBJ2-7,TRBV29-1,TGCAGCGCCCAGGGGGGTAGGTCCTACGAGCAGTACTTC,CSAQGGRSYEQYF
few,TRBD2,TRBJ2-7,TRBV6-2/TRBV6-3,TGTGCCAGCACCGAACTAGCGATAACCTACGAGCAGTACTTC,CASTELAITYEQYF
NA,NA,TRBJ2-7,TRBV10-3,TGTGCCATCATGAGTAGCGGACCGCCCTACGAGCAGTACTTC,CAIMSSGPPYEQYF
few,TRBD2,TRBJ2-7,TRBV10-3,TGTGCCATCAGTGATTTTACTAGCGGGATAAGTCGGAGCTCCTACGAGCAGTACTTC,CAISDFTSGISRSSYEQYF
few,NA,TRBJ1-6,TRBV7-9,TGTGCCAGCAGCTTAGCCGGCAGAGGGGATTCACCCCTCCACTTT,CASSLAGRGDSPLHF
NA,NA,TRBJ2-6,TRBV27,TGTGCCAGCAGCGGGTCCTCCGCCAACTCTGGGGCCAACGTCCTGACTTTC,CASSGSSANSGANVLTF
few,TRBD2,TRBJ2-1,TRBV7-9,TGTGCCAGCAGCTCCATGGGACTAGTAATACTTCGTGAGCAGTTCTTC,CASSSMGLVILREQFF
NA,TRBD1,TRBJ2-2,TRBV11-2,TGTGCCAGCAGCTGGAGACAGGGTGGAACCGGGGAGCTGTTTTTT,CASSWRQGGTGELFF
NA,TRBD1,TRBJ2-7,TRBV20-1,TGCAGTGCTAGAGGGGACAGCCTCGACGAGCAGTACTTC,CSARGDSLDEQYF
few,NA,TRBJ1-5,TRBV11-2,TGTGCCAGCAGCTTATATGGGGGGAATAGCAATCAGCCCCAGCATTTT,CASSLYGGNSNQPQHF
NA,NA,TRBJ1-2,TRBV5-5,TGTGCCAGCAGCTTAGGGCCAGGCCATAACTATGGCTACACCTTC,CASSLGPGHNYGYTF